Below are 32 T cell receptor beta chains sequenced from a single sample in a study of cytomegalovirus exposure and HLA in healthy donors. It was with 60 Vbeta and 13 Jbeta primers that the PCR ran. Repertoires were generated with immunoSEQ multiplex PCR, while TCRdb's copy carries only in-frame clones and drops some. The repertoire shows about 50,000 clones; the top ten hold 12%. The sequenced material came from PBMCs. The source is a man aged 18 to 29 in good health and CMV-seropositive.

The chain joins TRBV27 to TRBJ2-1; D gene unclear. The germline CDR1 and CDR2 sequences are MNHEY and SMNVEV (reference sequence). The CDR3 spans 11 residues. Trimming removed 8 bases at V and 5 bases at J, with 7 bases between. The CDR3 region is CASVQDNEQFF. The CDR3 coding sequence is TGTGCCAGCGTACAAGACAATGAGCAGTTCTTC.

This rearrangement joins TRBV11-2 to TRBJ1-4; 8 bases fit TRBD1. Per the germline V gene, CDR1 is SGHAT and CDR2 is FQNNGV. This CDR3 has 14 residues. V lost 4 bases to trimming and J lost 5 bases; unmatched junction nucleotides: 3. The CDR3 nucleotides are TGTGCCAGCAGCTGGACAGGGACAAATGAAAAACTGTTTTTT. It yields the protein CASSWTGTNEKLFF.

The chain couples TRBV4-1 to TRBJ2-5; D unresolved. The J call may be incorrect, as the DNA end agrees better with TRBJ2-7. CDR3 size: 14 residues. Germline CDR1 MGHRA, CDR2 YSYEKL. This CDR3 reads CASSQEKYSYEQYF. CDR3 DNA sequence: TGCGCCAGCAGCCAAGAGAAGTACTCCTACGAGCAGTACTTC.

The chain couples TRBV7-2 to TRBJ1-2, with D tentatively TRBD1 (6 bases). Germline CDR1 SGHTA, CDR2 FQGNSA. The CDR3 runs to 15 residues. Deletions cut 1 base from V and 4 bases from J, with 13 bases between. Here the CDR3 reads CASSLVPQGTYGYTF. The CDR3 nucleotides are TGTGCCAGCAGCTTAGTTCCACAGGGCACCTATGGCTACACCTTC.

The CDR3: CAISEGAPYEQYF. CDR3 nucleotide sequence: TGTGCCATCAGTGAAGGGGCGCCCTACGAGCAGTACTTC. The J gene is TRBJ2-7, the V gene TRBV10-3, with D possibly matching TRBD1 (5 bases). V was pared by 3 bases and J by 2 bases, with 8 bases between. From germline, CDR1 is ENHRY and CDR2 SYGVKD. The CDR3 sequence is 13 residues long.

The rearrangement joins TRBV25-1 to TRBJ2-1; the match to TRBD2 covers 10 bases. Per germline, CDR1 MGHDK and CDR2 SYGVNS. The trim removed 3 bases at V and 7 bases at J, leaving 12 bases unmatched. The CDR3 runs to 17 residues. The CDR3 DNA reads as TGTGCCAGCAGTGAGCTATCTCTAACTAGCGGGATAAATGAGCAGTTCTTC. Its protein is CASSELSLTSGINEQFF.

CDR3 sequence: CATSRGGGSTGELFF. The CDR3 bases are TGTGCCACCAGCAGAGGTGGGGGGTCCACCGGGGAGCTGTTTTTT. This sequence joins TRBV15 and TRBJ2-2; D is perhaps TRBD2 (6 bases). Germline V gives CDR1 LNHNV, CDR2 YYDKDF (reference sequence). The CDR3 is 15 residues long. The V end lost 1 base, the J end lost 4 bases, and 10 bases lay between the germline ends.

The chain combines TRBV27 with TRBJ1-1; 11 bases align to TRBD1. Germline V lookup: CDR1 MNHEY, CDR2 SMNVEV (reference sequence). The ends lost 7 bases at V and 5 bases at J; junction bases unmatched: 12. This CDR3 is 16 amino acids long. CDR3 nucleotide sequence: TGTGCCAGCATATCCTGGAGGGACAGGGGGAGGACTGAAGCTTTCTTT. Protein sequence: CASISWRDRGRTEAFF.

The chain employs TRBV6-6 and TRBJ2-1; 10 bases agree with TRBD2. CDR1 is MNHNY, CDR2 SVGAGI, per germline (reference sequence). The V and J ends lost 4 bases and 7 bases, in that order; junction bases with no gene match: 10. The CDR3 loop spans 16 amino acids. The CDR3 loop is CASSSSPGLAKNEQFF. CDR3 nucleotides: TGTGCCAGCAGTTCCTCGCCGGGACTAGCGAAGAATGAGCAGTTCTTC.

The CDR3 is CASSPFAGDNEQYF. The CDR3 coding sequence is TGTGCCAGCTCACCATTCGCGGGAGATAACGAGCAGTACTTC. The chain links TRBV18 to TRBJ2-5, with 7 bases identical to TRBD2. The closer fit of TRBJ2-7 to the DNA end suggests the J call may be wrong. Germline CDR1 and CDR2: KGHSH and LQKENI. The CDR3 totals 14 residues.

This CDR3 is CASTEDRAGNTIYF. The DNA of the CDR3 is TGCGCCAGCACCGAGGACAGGGCAGGAAACACCATATATTTT. This sequence joins TRBV5-1 and TRBJ1-3; 8 bases are shared with TRBD1. The CDR3 spans 14 residues. Germline V CDR1 and CDR2: SGHRS, YFSETQ. V shed 6 bases and J 4 bases; nucleotides not matched to a gene: 6.

CDR3: CASSLASPIEQYF. Here the CDR3 DNA reads TGTGCCAGCAGCCTCGCTTCGCCTATCGAGCAGTACTTC. This chain connects TRBV7-8 to TRBJ2-7; D is unclear. Looked up from germline, CDR1 is SGHVS and CDR2 is FQNEAQ. Trimming took off 5 bases at V and 6 bases at J, with 14 bases between the two ends. The CDR3 is 13 amino acids.

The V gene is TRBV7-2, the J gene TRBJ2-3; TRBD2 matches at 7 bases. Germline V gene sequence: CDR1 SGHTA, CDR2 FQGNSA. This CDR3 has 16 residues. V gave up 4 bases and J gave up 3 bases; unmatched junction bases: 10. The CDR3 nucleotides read TGTGCCAGCAGCTACCCCCCCGGCGGGAGAACAGATACGCAGTATTTT. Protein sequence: CASSYPPGGRTDTQYF.

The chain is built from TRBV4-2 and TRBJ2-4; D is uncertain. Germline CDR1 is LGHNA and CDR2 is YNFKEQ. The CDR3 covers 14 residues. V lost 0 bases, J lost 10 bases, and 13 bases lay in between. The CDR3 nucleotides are TGTGCCAGCAGCCAAGATCCGACTGCCACTATTCAGTACTTC. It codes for CASSQDPTATIQYF.

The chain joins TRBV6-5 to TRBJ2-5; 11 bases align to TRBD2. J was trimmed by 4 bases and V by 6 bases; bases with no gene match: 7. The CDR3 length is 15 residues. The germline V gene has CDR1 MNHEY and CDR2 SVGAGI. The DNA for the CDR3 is TGTGCCAGCAGACAACTAGCGGGAGTCGCAGAGACCCAGTACTTC. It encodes CASRQLAGVAETQYF.

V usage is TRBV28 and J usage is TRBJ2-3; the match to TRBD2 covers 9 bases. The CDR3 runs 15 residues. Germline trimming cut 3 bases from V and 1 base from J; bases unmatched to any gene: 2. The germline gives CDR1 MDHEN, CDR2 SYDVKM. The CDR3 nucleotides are TGTGCCAGCAGTTTTCTAGCGGGACGCACAGATACGCAGTATTTT. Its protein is CASSFLAGRTDTQYF.

The CDR3 is CASSHGQVQGYGYTF. The CDR3 DNA is TGTGCCAGCAGCCATGGACAGGTCCAAGGCTATGGCTACACCTTC. The V gene is TRBV28, the J gene TRBJ1-2; 7 bases align to TRBD1. With V trimmed by 6 bases and J by 4 bases, 11 bases remained unmatched. Germline CDR1 MDHEN, CDR2 SYDVKM. The CDR3 contains 15 residues.

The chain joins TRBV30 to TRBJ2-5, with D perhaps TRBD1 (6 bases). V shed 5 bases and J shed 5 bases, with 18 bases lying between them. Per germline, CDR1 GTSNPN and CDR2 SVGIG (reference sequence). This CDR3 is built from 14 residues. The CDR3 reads CAWRTAGAGETQYF. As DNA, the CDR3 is TGTGCCTGGCGAACGGCAGGGGCTGGGGAGACCCAGTACTTC.

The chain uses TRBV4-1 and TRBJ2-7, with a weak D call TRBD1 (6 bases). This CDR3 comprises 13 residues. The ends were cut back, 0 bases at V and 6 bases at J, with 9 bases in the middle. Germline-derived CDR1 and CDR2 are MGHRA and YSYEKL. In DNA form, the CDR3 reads TGCGCCAGCAGCCAAGAACAGGGCGGCGAGCAGTACTTC. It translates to CASSQEQGGEQYF.

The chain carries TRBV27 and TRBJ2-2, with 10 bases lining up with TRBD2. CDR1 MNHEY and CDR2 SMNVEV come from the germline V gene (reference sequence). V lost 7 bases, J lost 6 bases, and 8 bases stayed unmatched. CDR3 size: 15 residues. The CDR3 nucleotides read TGTGCCAGCACTTCTAGCGGGAGAAGAGCCGGGGAGCTGTTTTTT. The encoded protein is CASTSSGRRAGELFF.

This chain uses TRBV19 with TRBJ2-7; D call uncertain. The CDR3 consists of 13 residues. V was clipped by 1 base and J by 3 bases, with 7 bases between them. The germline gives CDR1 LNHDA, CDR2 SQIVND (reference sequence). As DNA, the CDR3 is TGTGCCAGTAGTATAGCGACATACTACGAGCAGTACTTC. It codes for CASSIATYYEQYF.

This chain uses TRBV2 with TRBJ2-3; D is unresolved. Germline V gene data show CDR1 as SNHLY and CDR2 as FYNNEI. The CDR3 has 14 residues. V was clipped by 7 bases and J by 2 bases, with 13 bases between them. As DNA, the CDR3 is TGTGCCAGCAACGTATACCTATCCACAGATACGCAGTATTTT. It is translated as CASNVYLSTDTQYF.

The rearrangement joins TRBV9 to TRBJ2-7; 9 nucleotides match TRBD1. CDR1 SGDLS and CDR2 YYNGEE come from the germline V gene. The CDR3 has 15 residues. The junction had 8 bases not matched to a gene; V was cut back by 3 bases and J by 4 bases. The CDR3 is CASSAGGQGFYEQYF. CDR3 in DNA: TGTGCCAGCAGCGCCGGGGGACAGGGATTTTACGAGCAGTACTTC.

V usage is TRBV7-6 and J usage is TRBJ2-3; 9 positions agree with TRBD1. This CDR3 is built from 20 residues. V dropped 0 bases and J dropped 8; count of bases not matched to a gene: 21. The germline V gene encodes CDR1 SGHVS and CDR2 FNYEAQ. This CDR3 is CASSLASGTGTLGRGTTQYF. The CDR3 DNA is TGTGCCAGCAGCTTAGCCTCCGGGACAGGGACATTGGGGAGGGGTACTACGCAGTATTTT.

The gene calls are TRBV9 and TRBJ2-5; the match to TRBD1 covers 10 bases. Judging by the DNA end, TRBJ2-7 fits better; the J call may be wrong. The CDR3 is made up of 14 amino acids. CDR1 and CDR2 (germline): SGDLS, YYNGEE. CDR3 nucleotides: TGTGCCAGCAGCGACCGGGACAGGGGCCGCGAGCAGTACTTC. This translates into CASSDRDRGREQYF.

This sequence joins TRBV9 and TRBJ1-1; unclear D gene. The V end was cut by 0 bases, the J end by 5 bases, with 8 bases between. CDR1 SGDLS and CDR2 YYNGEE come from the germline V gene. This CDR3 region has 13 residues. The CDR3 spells CASSVEPLTEAFF. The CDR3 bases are TGTGCCAGCAGCGTAGAGCCCCTGACTGAAGCTTTCTTT.

CDR3 protein: CASSQSQRIPSYEQYF. As DNA, the CDR3 is TGTGCCAGCAGCCAATCCCAGCGGATCCCCTCCTACGAGCAGTACTTC. V usage is TRBV14 and J usage is TRBJ2-7; tentative D call: TRBD2 (5 bases). Germline assignment: CDR1 SGHDN and CDR2 FVKESK. The CDR3 totals 16 residues. V dropped 2 bases and J dropped 0 bases, with 14 bases sitting between them. Complete variable domain (other parts from reference TRBV14 and TRBJ2-7): EAGVTQFPSHSVIEKGQTVTLRCDPISGHDNLYWYRRVMGKEIKFLLHFVKESKQDESGMPNNRFLAERTGGTYSTLKVQPAELEDSGVYFCASSQSQRIPSYEQYFGPGTRLTVT.

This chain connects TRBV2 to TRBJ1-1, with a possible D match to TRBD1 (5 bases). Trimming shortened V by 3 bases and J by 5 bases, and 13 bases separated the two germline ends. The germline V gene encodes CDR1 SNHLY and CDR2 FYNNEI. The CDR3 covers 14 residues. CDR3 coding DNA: TGTGCCAGCAGTGAGGGCGGGGGGGGTACTGAAGCTTTCTTT. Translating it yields CASSEGGGGTEAFF. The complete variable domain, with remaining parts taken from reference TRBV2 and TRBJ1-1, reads EPEVTQTPSHQVTQMGQEVILRCVPISNHLYFYWYRQILGQKVEFLVSFYNNEISEKSEIFDDQFSVERPDGSNFTLKIRSTKLEDSAMYFCASSEGGGGTEAFFGQGTRLTVV.

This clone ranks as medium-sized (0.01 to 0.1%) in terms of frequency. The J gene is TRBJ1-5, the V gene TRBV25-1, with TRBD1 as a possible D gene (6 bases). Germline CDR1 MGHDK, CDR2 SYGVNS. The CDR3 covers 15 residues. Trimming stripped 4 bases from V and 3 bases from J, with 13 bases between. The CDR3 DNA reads TGTGCCAGCAGTGGCCGACGGGACATCAATCAGCCCCAGCATTTT. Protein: CASSGRRDINQPQHF.

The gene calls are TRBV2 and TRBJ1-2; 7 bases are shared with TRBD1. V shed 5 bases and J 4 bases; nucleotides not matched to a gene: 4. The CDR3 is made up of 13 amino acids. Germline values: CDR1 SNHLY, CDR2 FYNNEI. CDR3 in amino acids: CASSTTGSYGYTF. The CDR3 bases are TGTGCCAGCAGTACGACAGGGAGCTATGGCTACACCTTC.

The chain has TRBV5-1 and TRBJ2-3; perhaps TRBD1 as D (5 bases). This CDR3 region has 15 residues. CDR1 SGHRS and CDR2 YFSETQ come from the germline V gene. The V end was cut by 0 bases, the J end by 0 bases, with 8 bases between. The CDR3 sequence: CASSLVGLSTDTQYF. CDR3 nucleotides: TGCGCCAGCAGCTTGGTGGGGCTGAGCACAGATACGCAGTATTTT. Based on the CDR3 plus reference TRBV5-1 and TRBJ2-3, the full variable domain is KAGVTQTPRYLIKTRGQQVTLSCSPISGHRSVSWYQQTPGQGLQFLFEYFSETQRNKGNFPGRFSGRQFSNSRSEMNVSTLELGDSALYLCASSLVGLSTDTQYFGPGTRLTVL.

The CDR3 nucleotides read TGTGCCAGCTCGCGGGAGGGCCGTACAGATACGCAGTATTTT. Residues: CASSREGRTDTQYF. The chain joins TRBV18 to TRBJ2-3; 9 positions match TRBD2. The CDR3 is 14 amino acids. Germline V gene sequence: CDR1 KGHSH, CDR2 LQKENI. With 6 bases clipped from V and 3 bases from J, the junction kept 4 bases outside the gene matches. Complete variable domain (other parts from reference TRBV18 and TRBJ2-3): NAGVMQNPRHLVRRRGQEARLRCSPMKGHSHVYWYRQLPEEGLKFMVYLQKENIIDESGMPKERFSAEFPKEGPSILRIQQVVRGDSAAYFCASSREGRTDTQYFGPGTRLTVL.